The clone carrying this TCR beta chain was detected many times. As yet, its antigen is unknown. The length of the CDR3 is 14 residues. The V and J ends lost 5 bases and 7 bases respectively, with 17 bases between them. CDR1 is SGHVS, CDR2 FQNEAQ, per germline. Genomic DNA provided the template from which TCR beta VDJ and CDR3 profiles were obtained. TCRdb used MiXCR to reprocess the reads, holding one entry per CDR3 protein. This sample has 150,000 to 170,000 distinct CDR3 sequences; less than 60% occur once, and the top ten carry less than 15%. Patients who underwent sequencing had shown CD8+CD57+ cell expansion by flow cytometry. This sample is drawn from a study of CD8+CD57+ T cells in acquired aplastic anemia. Findings and limits, study-wide: No significant difference in CD8+ Simpson's diversity was found between patients and controls. Common to patients and controls were twenty-nine CD8+ CDR3 sequences.

Sequenced: sorted CD4+, CD8+, or CD8+CD57+ T cells (not recorded which) from PBMCs. J is TRBJ1-2 and V is TRBV7-8, with D possibly matching TRBD1 (5 bases). The source is a human donor with aplastic anemia. This CDR3 reads CASSPKRGRGGYTF. For the CDR3, the DNA is TGTGCCAGCAGCCCCAAAAGGGGAAGGGGTGGCTACACCTTC. Filled out from reference TRBV7-8 and TRBJ1-2, the complete variable domain reads GAGVSQSPRYKVAKRGQDVALRCDPISGHVSLFWYQQALGQGPEFLTYFQNEAQLDKSGLPSDRFFAERPEGSVSTLKIQRTQQEDSAVYLCASSPKRGRGGYTFGSGTRLTVV.